Listed here are 19 T cell receptor beta chains from one sample, sequenced in a study of T cells in Graves' hyperthyroidism and ophthalmopathy. RNA transcripts yielded amplified TCR beta CDR3 regions. The TCR CDR3 first-round RT-PCR relied on the HTBI primer set. TCRdb independently ran MiXCR on the multiplex PCR reads; one entry per CDR3 protein. The table shows hundreds of thousands of distinct CDR3 sequences, with 18% occurring only once. The specimen sequenced was blood. Receptors originate from a woman aged 45-60 years with Graves' hyperthyroidism that later progressed to Graves' ophthalmopathy.

This clonotype showed up many times. The chain uses TRBV7-9 and TRBJ2-5; 11 bases agree with TRBD2. V was clipped by 3 bases and J by 10 bases; unmatched bases: 7. The CDR3 spans 14 residues. Germline CDR1 and CDR2: SEHNR and FQNEAQ (reference sequence). CDR3 amino acids: CASSFGTSGTDQYF. DNA of the CDR3: TGTGCCAGCAGCTTTGGGACTAGCGGAACAGACCAGTACTTC.

The V call is TRBV7-3, the J call TRBJ2-1; D could derive from TRBD1 or TRBD2 (5 bases each). This CDR3 is 17 amino acids long. The V and J ends lost 6 bases and 3 bases respectively, with 21 bases between them. Germline V gene lookup returns CDR1 SGHTA and CDR2 FQGTGA. The CDR3 loop is CASSNAGTSGSYNEQFF. The CDR3 DNA is TGTGCCAGCAGTAACGCCGGGACCAGTGGAAGCTACAATGAGCAGTTCTTC. The full variable domain, completed using reference TRBV7-3 and TRBJ2-1, is GAGVSQTPSNKVTEKGKYVELRCDPISGHTALYWYRQSLGQGPEFLIYFQGTGAADDSGLPNDRFFAVRPEGSVSTLKIQRTERGDSAVYLCASSNAGTSGSYNEQFFGPGTRLTVL.

Note on this clonotype: A read error may explain this, as a much larger clone is one base away. The chain has TRBV10-3 and TRBJ2-2, with 7 positions matching TRBD1. This CDR3 contains 14 residues. The germline V gene encodes CDR1 ENHRY and CDR2 SYGVKD. The CDR3 region has the DNA TGTACCATCACCGGACAGGAGAACACCGGGGAGCTGTTTTTT. Translation gives CTITGQENTGELFF.

This clonotype was found a few times. J is TRBJ1-4 and V is TRBV6-2 or TRBV6-3; 8 bases line up with TRBD1. Germline-derived CDR1 and CDR2 are MNHEY and SVGEGT. The V segment lost 6 bases and the J segment 3 bases; nucleotides outside the gene matches: 3. This CDR3 is 14 amino acids long. The CDR3 sequence: CASRSQGANEKLFF. Written as DNA, the CDR3 is TGTGCCAGCAGGTCACAGGGGGCTAATGAAAAACTGTTTTTT.

This clonotype was seen only a few times. At one end the junction does not follow the germline gene, possibly because of a read error. The genes are TRBV7-6 and TRBJ1-1, with D possibly TRBD1 on 6 matching bases. Germline-derived CDR1 and CDR2 are SGHVS and FNYEAQ. This CDR3 comprises 16 residues. Written as DNA, the CDR3 is TGTGCCAGCAGCTTAGAGGTCGGGGGGCTTAGCACTGAAGCTCTCTTT. Protein sequence: CASSLEVGGLSTEALF.

The chain couples TRBV4-1 to TRBJ2-1; D possibly corresponds to TRBD2 (6 bases). V lost 1 base and J lost 0, with 13 bases in between. Germline-derived CDR1 and CDR2 are MGHRA and YSYEKL. This CDR3 has 17 amino acids. CDR3 in DNA: TGCGCCAGCAGCCAAGTAGGGGCCGGGAGCTCCTACAATGAGCAGTTCTTC. Encoded protein: CASSQVGAGSSYNEQFF.

The V and J genes are TRBV20-1 and TRBJ2-1; D uncertain. Germline values: CDR1 DFQATT, CDR2 SNEGSKA (reference sequence). The length of the CDR3 is 13 residues. The germline V and J ends were trimmed by 5 bases and 5 bases, with 13 bases remaining between them. CDR3 DNA sequence: TGCAGTGCTCCGGGCTCCCGCCACAATGAGCAGTTCTTC. Translated, it gives CSAPGSRHNEQFF.

This clonotype was detected a few times. V is TRBV25-1 and J is TRBJ2-1; maybe TRBD1 (5 bases). Trimming took 4 bases from V and 7 from J, leaving 23 bases between them. Germline loops: CDR1 MGHDK, CDR2 SYGVNS. This CDR3 has 17 residues. This chain's CDR3 is CASSGVRASRGSNEQFF. The CDR3 DNA reads TGTGCCAGCAGTGGTGTTAGGGCATCAAGGGGTTCAAATGAGCAGTTCTTC. Combining the CDR3 with reference TRBV25-1 and TRBJ2-1 gives the whole variable domain EADIYQTPRYLVIGTGKKITLECSQTMGHDKMYWYQQDPGMELHLIHYSYGVNSTEKGDLSSESTVSRIRTEHFPLTLESARPSHTSQYLCASSGVRASRGSNEQFFGPGTRLTVL.

This chain uses TRBV2 with TRBJ1-6; 9 nucleotides line up with TRBD1. Germline V gene data show CDR1 as SNHLY and CDR2 as FYNNEI. V shed 10 bases and J 7 bases; nucleotides not matched to a gene: 14. This CDR3 spans 16 amino acids. The CDR3 spells CATTLTGGLGNSPLHF. CDR3 nucleotides: TGTGCCACAACCCTCACAGGGGGCTTAGGAAATTCACCCCTCCACTTT.

This clonotype was seen a handful of times. The genes are TRBV27 and TRBJ2-3; D gene unclear. There are 15 residues in the CDR3. Germline V CDR1 and CDR2: MNHEY, SMNVEV (reference sequence). Trimming took 5 bases from V and 7 from J, leaving 19 bases between them. The CDR3 is CASSIRTSGENTQYF. CDR3 bases: TGTGCCAGCAGTATCCGGACCTCTGGGGAAAATACGCAGTATTTT.

V usage is TRBV29-1 and J usage is TRBJ1-2; perhaps TRBD1 as D (6 bases). Germline V gene lookup returns CDR1 SQVTM and CDR2 ANQGSEA. The ends were cut back, 4 bases at V and 7 bases at J, with 10 bases in the middle. This CDR3 has 11 residues. The CDR3 reads CSVAQGSGYTF. As DNA, the CDR3 is TGCAGCGTTGCCCAGGGGTCTGGCTACACCTTC.

The genes are TRBV7-6 and TRBJ2-1; D possibly corresponds to TRBD1 (6 bases). V was trimmed by 3 bases and J by 0 bases, leaving 9 bases between them. The CDR3 sequence is 15 residues long. The germline CDR1 and CDR2 sequences are SGHVS and FNYEAQ. The CDR3 bases are TGTGCCAGCAGCTTTACAGGGAGCTCCTACAATGAGCAGTTCTTC. This sequence encodes CASSFTGSSYNEQFF.

This rearrangement joins TRBV3-1 to TRBJ2-7, with TRBD2 as a possible D gene (5 bases). Looked up from germline, CDR1 is LGHDT and CDR2 is YNNKEL (reference sequence). Trimming left V 5 bases short and J 0 bases short, with 11 bases between. The CDR3 totals 14 residues. CDR3 coding DNA: TGTGCCAGCAGCTCCGCTGGGAGCTCCTACGAGCAGTACTTC. Protein sequence: CASSSAGSSYEQYF.

The J gene is TRBJ1-5, the V gene TRBV5-1; 9 bases agree with TRBD1. Germline loops: CDR1 SGHRS, CDR2 YFSETQ. With V trimmed by 4 bases and J by 6 bases, 8 bases remained unmatched. This CDR3 has 15 residues. CDR3 nucleotide sequence: TGCGCCAGCAGCAGGACAGGGGAGGACGGTCAGCCCCAGCATTTT. Translated, it gives CASSRTGEDGQPQHF. Full variable domain (missing parts from reference TRBV5-1 and TRBJ1-5): KAGVTQTPRYLIKTRGQQVTLSCSPISGHRSVSWYQQTPGQGLQFLFEYFSETQRNKGNFPGRFSGRQFSNSRSEMNVSTLELGDSALYLCASSRTGEDGQPQHFGDGTRLSIL.

The chain has TRBV6-1 and TRBJ2-7, with D possibly called TRBD1 or TRBD2 (5 bases each). Trimming left V 5 bases short and J 2 bases short, with 10 bases between. Germline loops: CDR1 MNHNS, CDR2 SASEGT. The CDR3 is made up of 13 amino acids. CDR3 protein: CASSRDQAYEQYF. The CDR3 bases are TGTGCCAGCAGTCGGGACCAAGCCTACGAGCAGTACTTC.

The rearrangement joins TRBV7-8 to TRBJ1-2; 7 bases are shared with TRBD1. The V gene's germline CDR1 is SGHVS and CDR2 FQNEAQ. The CDR3 runs to 16 residues. The ends lost 5 bases at V and 4 bases at J; junction bases unmatched: 13. This chain's CDR3 is CASSDGVGQNFYGYTF. The CDR3 DNA sequence: TGTGCCAGCAGCGACGGGGTGGGACAGAACTTCTATGGCTACACCTTC.

Notes on this clonotype: Possible read error: a much larger clone is one base away. The genes are TRBV6-5 and TRBJ2-1; 12 positions match TRBD2. This CDR3 contains 15 residues. The germline gives CDR1 MNHEY, CDR2 SVGAGI. DNA for the CDR3: TGTGCCAGCAGTTACCGGACTAGCGGGACGAATGAGCAGCTCTTC. This sequence encodes CASSYRTSGTNEQLF.

This clonotype has only a few counts. The V and J genes are TRBV10-3 and TRBJ1-2; TRBD1 might be the D (5 bases). Trimming shortened V by 4 bases and J by 5 bases, and 14 bases separated the two germline ends. This CDR3 spans 14 amino acids. Germline V gene lookup returns CDR1 ENHRY and CDR2 SYGVKD. As DNA, the CDR3 is TGTGCCATCAGTGGACCCCAGTCAGGGTATGGCTACACCTTC. This codes for CAISGPQSGYGYTF.

This clonotype was recorded many times. A much larger clone sits a single nucleotide away, making a read error possible. V usage is TRBV5-5 and J usage is TRBJ1-1; TRBD1 matches at 8 bases. The germline V gene has CDR1 SGHKS and CDR2 YYEKEE (reference sequence). V lost 4 bases and J lost 3; bases outside the gene matches: 5. The CDR3 consists of 14 residues. In DNA, the CDR3 is TGTGCCAGCAGCACAGGACAGGGCGACACTGAAGCTTTCTTT. The encoded protein is CASSTGQGDTEAFF. The full variable domain, completed using reference TRBV5-5 and TRBJ1-1, is DAGVTQSPTHLIKTRGQQVTLRCSPISGHKSVSWYQQVLGQGPQFIFQYYEKEERGRGNFPDRFSARQFPNYSSELNVNALLLGDSALYLCASSTGQGDTEAFFGQGTRLTVV.